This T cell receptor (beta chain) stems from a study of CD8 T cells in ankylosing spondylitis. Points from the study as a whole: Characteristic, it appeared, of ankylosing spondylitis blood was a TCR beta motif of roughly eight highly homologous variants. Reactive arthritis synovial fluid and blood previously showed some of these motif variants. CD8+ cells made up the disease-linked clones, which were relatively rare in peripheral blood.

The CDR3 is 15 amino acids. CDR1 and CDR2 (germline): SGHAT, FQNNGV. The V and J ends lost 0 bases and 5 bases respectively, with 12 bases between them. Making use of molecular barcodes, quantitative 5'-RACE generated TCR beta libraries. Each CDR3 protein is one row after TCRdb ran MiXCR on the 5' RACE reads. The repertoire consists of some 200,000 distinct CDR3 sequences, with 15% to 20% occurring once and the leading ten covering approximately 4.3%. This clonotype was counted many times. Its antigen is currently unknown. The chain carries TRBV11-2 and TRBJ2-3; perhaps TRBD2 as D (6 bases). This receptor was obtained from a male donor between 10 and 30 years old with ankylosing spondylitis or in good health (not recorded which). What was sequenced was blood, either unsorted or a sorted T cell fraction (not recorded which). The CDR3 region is CASSLDPTAGDTQYF. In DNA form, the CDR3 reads TGTGCCAGCAGCTTAGATCCGACAGCGGGAGATACGCAGTATTTT. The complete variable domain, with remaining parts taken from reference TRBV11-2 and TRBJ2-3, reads EAGVAQSPRYKIIEKRQSVAFWCNPISGHATLYWYQQILGQGPKLLIQFQNNGVVDDSQLPKDRFSAERLKGVDSTLKIQPAKLEDSAVYLCASSLDPTAGDTQYFGPGTRLTVL.